A selection of T cell receptor beta chains follows, all from one sample in a study of blood T cell repertoires in COVID-19. Sequencing used immunoSEQ multiplex PCR; TCRdb keeps in-frame clones, though not all of them. This sample has roughly 81,000 clones; around 87% occur once, and the top ten carry over 4%. Material: peripheral blood. The receptors derive from a man in his forties with acute or convalescent COVID-19. Each CDR3 is given with its conserved first and last residue. The D gene is left open where the match is weak. The size entry is marked missing in some rows and otherwise reads once, few, many or a size class.

v_call: TRBV15
d_call: TRBD1
j_call: TRBJ2-3
clone_size: -
cdr3_aa: CATSRRELQGADTQYF
cdr3_nt: TGTGCCACCAGCAGACGAGAGTTACAGGGGGCGGATACGCAGTATTTT

v_call: TRBV7-2
d_call: -
j_call: TRBJ2-1
clone_size: -
cdr3_aa: CASSRTEIGEQFF
cdr3_nt: TGTGCCAGCAGCCGTACGGAGATAGGTGAGCAGTTCTTC

v_call: TRBV18
d_call: TRBD1
j_call: TRBJ1-1
clone_size: -
cdr3_aa: CASRGQGVPEAFF
cdr3_nt: TGTGCCAGCCGGGGACAGGGAGTTCCTGAAGCTTTCTTT

v_call: TRBV12-5
d_call: -
j_call: TRBJ2-5
clone_size: few
cdr3_aa: CASGTGTSAETQYF
cdr3_nt: TGTGCTAGTGGTACCGGGACTTCGGCAGAGACCCAGTACTTC

v_call: TRBV3-1/TRBV3-2
d_call: TRBD1
j_call: TRBJ2-2
clone_size: -
cdr3_aa: CASSWDRGSTGELFF
cdr3_nt: TGTGCCAGCAGTTGGGACAGGGGCAGTACCGGGGAGCTGTTTTTT

v_call: TRBV13
d_call: -
j_call: TRBJ2-1
clone_size: -
cdr3_aa: CASSRRVDGSYNEQFF
cdr3_nt: TGTGCCAGCAGCCGGAGGGTTGACGGCTCCTACAATGAGCAGTTCTTC

v_call: TRBV3-1/TRBV3-2
d_call: TRBD1
j_call: TRBJ1-1
clone_size: -
cdr3_aa: CASSQGQGGGWAFF
cdr3_nt: TGTGCCAGCAGCCAAGGACAGGGGGGAGGTTGGGCTTTCTTT

v_call: TRBV7-2
d_call: -
j_call: TRBJ1-5
clone_size: -
cdr3_aa: CASSLDSHQPQHF
cdr3_nt: TGTGCCAGCAGTCTCGACAGCCATCAGCCCCAGCATTTT

v_call: TRBV30
d_call: -
j_call: TRBJ1-4
clone_size: -
cdr3_aa: CAWSAGTPEKLFF
cdr3_nt: TGTGCCTGGAGTGCAGGGACACCCGAAAAACTGTTTTTT

v_call: TRBV7-8
d_call: TRBD2
j_call: TRBJ2-7
clone_size: -
cdr3_aa: CASSPWTSGGYEQYF
cdr3_nt: TGTGCCAGCAGCCCTTGGACTAGCGGAGGCTACGAGCAGTACTTC

v_call: TRBV5-4
d_call: -
j_call: TRBJ1-1
clone_size: -
cdr3_aa: CASSIAMGNTEAFF
cdr3_nt: TGTGCCAGCAGCATAGCGATGGGGAACACTGAAGCTTTCTTT

v_call: TRBV5-6
d_call: -
j_call: TRBJ2-7
clone_size: -
cdr3_aa: CASSTSGYEQYF
cdr3_nt: TGTGCCAGCAGCACGAGCGGTTACGAGCAGTACTTC

v_call: TRBV3-1/TRBV3-2
d_call: TRBD2
j_call: TRBJ2-1
clone_size: -
cdr3_aa: CASSPSQLADYNEQFF
cdr3_nt: TGTGCCAGCAGCCCTTCGCAACTAGCGGACTACAATGAGCAGTTCTTC

v_call: TRBV20-1
d_call: TRBD2
j_call: TRBJ2-7
clone_size: -
cdr3_aa: CSGGRDYEQYF
cdr3_nt: TGCAGTGGCGGGAGGGACTACGAGCAGTACTTC

v_call: TRBV25-1
d_call: TRBD2
j_call: TRBJ2-1
clone_size: -
cdr3_aa: CASSGVAGGGNEQFF
cdr3_nt: TGTGCCAGCAGTGGGGTAGCGGGAGGTGGTAATGAGCAGTTCTTC

v_call: TRBV5-1
d_call: TRBD2
j_call: TRBJ2-3
clone_size: -
cdr3_aa: CASSLEAGKATDTQYF
cdr3_nt: TGCGCCAGCAGCTTGGAAGCGGGAAAAGCCACAGATACGCAGTATTTT

v_call: TRBV19
d_call: -
j_call: TRBJ2-5
clone_size: few
cdr3_aa: CATGRETQYF
cdr3_nt: TGTGCCACCGGTCGGGAGACCCAGTACTTC

v_call: TRBV12-5
d_call: -
j_call: TRBJ1-5
clone_size: -
cdr3_aa: CASGAGGQPQHF
cdr3_nt: TGTGCTAGTGGTGCGGGGGGACAGCCCCAGCATTTT

v_call: TRBV12-5
d_call: -
j_call: TRBJ1-1
clone_size: -
cdr3_aa: CASGFLRGTEAFF
cdr3_nt: TGTGCTAGTGGTTTCTTAAGGGGCACTGAAGCTTTCTTT

v_call: TRBV14
d_call: -
j_call: TRBJ2-1
clone_size: -
cdr3_aa: CASSQVGATYGNEQFF
cdr3_nt: TGTGCCAGCAGCCAAGTAGGCGCGACCTACGGGAATGAGCAGTTCTTC

v_call: TRBV25-1
d_call: -
j_call: TRBJ2-3
clone_size: -
cdr3_aa: CASSRGSLFDTQYF
cdr3_nt: TGTGCCAGCAGTAGGGGGTCACTCTTTGATACGCAGTATTTT

v_call: TRBV27
d_call: TRBD1
j_call: TRBJ1-2
clone_size: -
cdr3_aa: CASSSATGIYGYTF
cdr3_nt: TGTGCCAGCAGTTCCGCGACAGGGATCTATGGCTACACCTTC

v_call: TRBV5-1
d_call: TRBD1
j_call: TRBJ1-2
clone_size: -
cdr3_aa: CASSTGTGDYGYTF
cdr3_nt: TGCGCCAGCAGCACCGGGACAGGGGACTATGGCTACACCTTC

v_call: TRBV30
d_call: TRBD1
j_call: TRBJ1-6
clone_size: few
cdr3_aa: CAWDRGRGSPLHF
cdr3_nt: TGTGCCTGGGACAGGGGGCGAGGGTCACCCCTCCACTTT

v_call: TRBV7-2
d_call: TRBD2
j_call: TRBJ2-7
clone_size: -
cdr3_aa: CASSLGTSGGTYEQYF
cdr3_nt: TGTGCCAGCAGCTTAGGGACTAGCGGGGGGACCTACGAGCAGTACTTC